The rows below give T cell receptor beta chains drawn from one sample of a study of early T cells in non-severe SARS-CoV-2 infection. MiXCR was run by TCRdb on the 5' RACE reads, yielding one entry per CDR3 protein. The sample carries fewer than 30,000 distinct CDR3 sequences, about 6.6% recorded once. Here the sequenced sample was whole blood, taken at baseline. The receptors stem from an adult who was a healthcare worker with PCR-confirmed SARS-CoV-2 infection or an uninfected control (not recorded which). Each CDR3 is given with its conserved first and last residue. A D gene is named only where the DNA matches it firmly. Size tells how often a clone was seen (once, few, many) or the class of an expanded clone, and some rows leave it out.

TRBJ1-6 | many | TRBD1 | TRBV7-2 | TGTGCCAGCAGCCAGGGGGGGCAGCGTTCACCCCTCCACTTT | CASSQGGQRSPLHF
TRBJ2-3 | many | - | TRBV3-1 | TGTGCCAGCAGCTTCGGGTCCACAGATACGCAGTATTTT | CASSFGSTDTQYF
TRBJ2-1 | many | - | TRBV4-2 | TGTGCCAGCAGCCAAGACCAGACCCTCTTCTCGGACAATGAGCAGTTCTTC | CASSQDQTLFSDNEQFF
TRBJ1-2 | many | - | TRBV6-2/TRBV6-3 | TGTGCCAGCAGTTACAGACAGCTTAACTATGGCTACACCTTC | CASSYRQLNYGYTF
TRBJ1-4 | - | TRBD1 | TRBV6-6 | TGTGCCAGCAGTTACCTTCCCCGGACAGGGGTTAATGAAAAACTGTTTTTT | CASSYLPRTGVNEKLFF
TRBJ1-4 | few | - | TRBV12-3/TRBV12-4 | TGTGCCAGCAGATCAGGGGTCGACGAAAAACTGTTTTTT | CASRSGVDEKLFF
TRBJ2-1 | few | TRBD1 | TRBV4-3 | TGCGCCAGCAGCTCCGGGACAGGGGCTGTCAATGAGCAGTTCTTC | CASSSGTGAVNEQFF
TRBJ2-2 | - | TRBD1 | TRBV2 | TGTGCCAGCAGGGCGACAGGGGAGGCTGGGGAGCTGTTTTTT | CASRATGEAGELFF
TRBJ2-5 | few | TRBD2 | TRBV3-1 | TGTGCCAGCAGCCAAAATAGCGGGTTGTACCAAGAGACCCAGTACTTC | CASSQNSGLYQETQYF
TRBJ1-4 | many | - | TRBV9 | TGTGCCAGCAGCGTAGACCACAGGGATAATGAAAAACTGTTTTTT | CASSVDHRDNEKLFF
TRBJ1-2 | many | TRBD1 | TRBV13 | TGTGCCAGCAGCACCCAGGGGGCGAGGAACTATGGCTACACCTTC | CASSTQGARNYGYTF
TRBJ2-7 | many | TRBD1 | TRBV20-1 | TGCAGTGCAACCGGGACAGCCACCTACGAGCAGTACTTC | CSATGTATYEQYF
TRBJ1-1 | few | - | TRBV5-6 | TGTGCCAGCAGCTTCTTTGAAGGGGGGAGAGGAGCTTTCTTT | CASSFFEGGRGAFF
TRBJ2-1 | many | - | TRBV9 | TGTGCCAGCAGCGCCCAGCGGAGGGGGGAAGAGCAGTTCTTC | CASSAQRRGEEQFF
TRBJ2-6 | many | - | TRBV6-2/TRBV6-3 | TGTGCCACTCTCCTTTCTGGGGCCAACGTCCTGACTTTC | CATLLSGANVLTF
TRBJ2-5 | - | TRBD2 | TRBV10-3 | TGTGCCATCAGCGACGGACTAGTAGAGACCCAGTACTTC | CAISDGLVETQYF
TRBJ2-3 | - | - | TRBV10-3 | TGTGCCATCAGTGAGTCAGGGACAAAGACAAATACGCAGTATTTT | CAISESGTKTNTQYF
TRBJ2-3 | many | - | TRBV9 | TGTGCCAGCGCCCTGTCGGGGTCCACAGATACGCAGTATTTT | CASALSGSTDTQYF
TRBJ2-5 | - | - | TRBV11-2 | TGTGCCAGCTCCCTCAGACCCGGCGGACTCCAAGAGACCCAGTACTTC | CASSLRPGGLQETQYF
TRBJ2-7 | many | TRBD1 | TRBV20-1 | TGCAGTGCCCGGGGACAGGAAATATTCAAAAACTCCTACGAGCAGTACTTC | CSARGQEIFKNSYEQYF
TRBJ1-2 | - | TRBD1 | TRBV9 | TGTGCCAGCAGCGTAGGGACAGGGACGGGCGGCTACACCTTC | CASSVGTGTGGYTF
TRBJ1-1 | - | TRBD1 | TRBV7-2 | TGTGCCAGCAGCTCAGGGGGCACTGAAGCTTCCTTT | CASSSGGTEASF
TRBJ2-1 | few | - | TRBV19 | TGTGCCAGTACTCATGGAGCTTTCAATGAGCAGTTCTTC | CASTHGAFNEQFF
TRBJ1-2 | many | - | TRBV10-3 | TGTGCCATCAGTGAGCTAGACGGGGAGAACTATGGCTACACCTTC | CAISELDGENYGYTF
TRBJ2-1 | many | - | TRBV3-1 | TGTGCCAGCAGCTACGCTAGTTTTCGCTACAATGAGCAGTTCTTC | CASSYASFRYNEQFF
TRBJ1-4 | - | TRBD1 | TRBV4-1 | TGCGCCAGCAGCCGTGATGAGCAGGGGGCTAAAAATGAAAAACTGTTTTTT | CASSRDEQGAKNEKLFF
TRBJ2-5 | few | - | TRBV7-2 | TGTGCCAGCAGCTTAGTGGGGCATGCGACCCAGTACTTC | CASSLVGHATQYF
TRBJ1-2 | many | - | TRBV4-1 | TGCGCCAGCAGCCAAGCGGGGCGTCTCGAGTATGGCTACACCTTC | CASSQAGRLEYGYTF
TRBJ1-1 | many | - | TRBV6-2/TRBV6-3 | TGTGCCAGCAGTTACTCGTCCAGGGAGGGCGGTGCTTTCTTT | CASSYSSREGGAFF
TRBJ2-2 | many | TRBD2 | TRBV20-1 | TGCAGTGCTACCCGATTGGCGGGAGCCACCGGGGAGCTGTTTTTT | CSATRLAGATGELFF
TRBJ2-2 | many | TRBD2 | TRBV12-3/TRBV12-4 | TGTGCCAGCAGTTTGGGCGGGAGGAGGTCCGGGGAGCTGTTTTTT | CASSLGGRRSGELFF
TRBJ2-7 | medium-sized | TRBD2 | TRBV12-3/TRBV12-4 | TGTGCCAGCAGCCCAGGGACTAGCGGGGGGTCTTACACCTACGAGCAGTACTTC | CASSPGTSGGSYTYEQYF
TRBJ2-2 | few | - | TRBV7-2 | TGTGCCAGCAGCTTAGCAGGGGTAAACACCGGGGAGCTGTTTTTT | CASSLAGVNTGELFF
TRBJ2-7 | many | - | TRBV29-1 | TGCAGCGTTGAACCCTCCGCAGGGGACGAGCAGTACTTC | CSVEPSAGDEQYF
TRBJ2-4 | many | - | TRBV6-6 | TGTGCCAGCAGTTTCACTCTAGGTGAAGGGAGCAAAAACATTCAGTACTTC | CASSFTLGEGSKNIQYF
TRBJ2-3 | many | TRBD2 | TRBV12-3/TRBV12-4 | TGTGCCAGCAGTATCCGTCTGGCGGGGGTCACAGATACGCAGTATTTT | CASSIRLAGVTDTQYF